The clone carrying this T cell receptor (beta chain) was counted between two and nine times. Its antigen remains unknown. This entry comes from a study of T cells in Graves' hyperthyroidism and ophthalmopathy. Amplification yielded TCR beta CDR3 regions, with RNA transcripts as the source. First-round RT-PCR targeting the TCR CDR3 was performed with the HTBI primer set. TCRdb analysed the multiplex PCR reads with MiXCR anew, one entry per CDR3 protein. The sample has about 420,000 distinct CDR3 sequences; approximately 15% are singletons. Germline V gene lookup returns CDR1 SGHRS and CDR2 YFSETQ. Trimming cost V 5 bases and J 6 bases, with 8 bases left between them. The CDR3 has 12 amino acids. Study observations and caveats: Onset of ophthalmopathy came a median around 7.1 months after the model predicted it.

Extraction of PBMCs used roughly 9.6 ml of fresh peripheral blood. The chain links TRBV5-1 to TRBJ2-2; the D is unclear. This sequence originates from a woman between 18 and 29 years old with Graves' hyperthyroidism. The sample consisted of blood. CDR3: CASSRSAGELFF. CDR3 DNA: TGCGCCAGCAGTAGATCGGCCGGGGAGCTGTTTTTT.